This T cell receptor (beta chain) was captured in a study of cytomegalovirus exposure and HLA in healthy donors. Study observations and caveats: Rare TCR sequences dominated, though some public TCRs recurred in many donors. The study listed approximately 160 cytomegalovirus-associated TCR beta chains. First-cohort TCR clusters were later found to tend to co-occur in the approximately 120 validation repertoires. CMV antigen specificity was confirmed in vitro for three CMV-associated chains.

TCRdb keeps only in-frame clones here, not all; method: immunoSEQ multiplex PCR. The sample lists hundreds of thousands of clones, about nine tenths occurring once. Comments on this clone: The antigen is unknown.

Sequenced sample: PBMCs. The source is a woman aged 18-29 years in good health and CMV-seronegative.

CDR3 in DNA: TGCGCCAGCAGCTTAACTAGCGGGGCCTACGAGCAGTACTTC. Protein: CASSLTSGAYEQYF. The J gene is TRBJ2-7, the V gene TRBV5-1; TRBD2 aligns across 10 bases. The V segment lost 2 bases and the J segment 2 bases; nucleotides outside the gene matches: 1. The germline V gene encodes CDR1 SGHRS and CDR2 YFSETQ. This CDR3 is built from 14 residues.